A single sample gave rise to the 30 T cell receptor beta chains below, sequenced in a study of memory CD4+ T cells and cytomegalovirus serostatus. Single viable CD3+CD4+CD8-CD45RO+ cells were sorted as the memory CD4+ T cells. Profiling relied on immunoSEQ multiplex PCR, and the TCRdb table lists in-frame clones only, not all of them. The sample consists of some 95,000 clones, 80% of them appearing once. The sample consisted of memory CD4+ T cells from blood. These receptors all stem from an adult in good health and CMV-seropositive.

The chain employs TRBV5-5 and TRBJ2-6; D unclear. The CDR3 loop spans 17 amino acids. Trimming took off 0 bases at V and 0 bases at J, with 10 bases between the two ends. From germline, CDR1 is SGHKS and CDR2 YYEKEE (reference sequence). CDR3 bases: TGTGCCAGCAGCTTGGCCCTGGGTAACTCTGGGGCCAACGTCCTGACTTTC. Residues: CASSLALGNSGANVLTF.

This clone is a singleton in its sample. The chain has TRBV28 and TRBJ2-1; D not certain. Trimming shortened V by 3 bases and J by 0 bases, and 6 bases separated the two germline ends. The CDR3 length is 14 residues. Germline V lookup: CDR1 MDHEN, CDR2 SYDVKM. The chain's CDR3 is CASSLRISYNEQFF. As DNA, the CDR3 is TGTGCCAGCAGTTTGAGGATCTCCTACAATGAGCAGTTCTTC.

The chain has TRBV10-3 and TRBJ2-2; D might be TRBD2 (5 bases). V lost 0 bases and J lost 5, with 16 bases in between. Germline CDR1 reads ENHRY; CDR2 reads SYGVKD. This CDR3 is 17 amino acids long. This chain's CDR3 is CAISESPRLSETGELFF. The DNA of the CDR3 is TGTGCCATCAGTGAGTCCCCGAGACTATCTGAGACCGGGGAGCTGTTTTTT.

The CDR3 nucleotides are TGTGCCAGCAGCTTTAGTAGGTACGAGCAGTACTTC. It specifies CASSFSRYEQYF. The rearrangement joins TRBV13 to TRBJ2-7, with D unclear. The CDR3 length is 12 residues. In germline, CDR1 is PRHDT, CDR2 FYEKMQ (reference sequence). Trimming removed 3 bases from V and 4 bases from J, with 7 bases in between.

The chain recombines TRBV2 with TRBJ2-5; no definite D call. The CDR3 contains 13 residues. V was cut by 5 bases and J by 8 bases, with 15 bases left in between. Germline lookup yields CDR1 SNHLY and CDR2 FYNNEI. The CDR3 spells CASSLDGAGTQYF. CDR3 coding DNA: TGTGCCAGCAGTTTGGACGGAGCCGGTACCCAGTACTTC.

The chain uses TRBV14 and TRBJ2-3; D is ambiguous. Germline CDR1 reads SGHDN; CDR2 reads FVKESK. Trimming took 3 bases from V and 7 from J, leaving 8 bases between them. The CDR3 extends over 12 amino acids. CDR3 bases: TGTGCCAGCAGCCACTCCTTAAATACGCAGTATTTT. The encoded protein is CASSHSLNTQYF. Using reference TRBV14 and TRBJ2-3 for the parts outside the CDR3, the full variable domain is EAGVTQFPSHSVIEKGQTVTLRCDPISGHDNLYWYRRVMGKEIKFLLHFVKESKQDESGMPNNRFLAERTGGTYSTLKVQPAELEDSGVYFCASSHSLNTQYFGPGTRLTVL.

By proportion, this clone is medium-sized (0.01 to 0.1%). This sequence joins TRBV5-6 and TRBJ1-4; no firm D call. The length of the CDR3 is 15 residues. The germline gives CDR1 SGHDT, CDR2 YYEEEE. The V and J ends lost 4 bases and 8 bases respectively, with 18 bases between them. This CDR3 reads CASSPNPGVGEKLFF. CDR3 bases: TGTGCCAGCAGCCCGAACCCCGGGGTAGGGGAAAAACTGTTTTTT.

The rearrangement joins TRBV11-3 to TRBJ2-1; TRBD1 or TRBD2 may be the D gene (5 bases each). From germline, CDR1 is SGHNT and CDR2 YENEEA. The V gene lost 8 bases and the J gene lost 9 bases, with 14 bases spanning the gap. The CDR3 loop spans 12 amino acids. The CDR3: CASGGSSREQFF. The CDR3 bases are TGTGCCAGCGGGGGTAGTAGCCGTGAGCAGTTCTTC.

The chain carries TRBV28 and TRBJ1-2; D is unresolved. Germline CDR1 reads MDHEN; CDR2 reads SYDVKM. V lost 5 bases and J 8 bases, leaving 9 bases between the germline ends. The length of the CDR3 is 11 residues. The CDR3 bases are TGTGCCAGCAGTGCACCTGAAGGCTACACCTTC. As protein: CASSAPEGYTF.

This clone was recorded once. This sequence joins TRBV28 and TRBJ1-4, with TRBD1 matching 7 bases. J lost 8 bases, V lost 4 bases, and 4 bases had no gene match. Germline V lookup: CDR1 MDHEN, CDR2 SYDVKM. This CDR3 has 13 residues. The CDR3 region is CASSSQGREKLFF. The CDR3 region has the DNA TGTGCCAGCAGTTCACAGGGGCGAGAAAAACTGTTTTTT.

This clone has just one count. The chain is built from TRBV5-1 and TRBJ1-6, with a weak D call TRBD1 (5 bases). Between the trimmed V and J ends, which lost 4 bases and 7 bases, there was a span of 12 bases. This CDR3 contains 14 residues. Germline lookup yields CDR1 SGHRS and CDR2 YFSETQ. The CDR3 here is CASSVQVGNSPLHF. CDR3 nucleotide sequence: TGCGCCAGCAGCGTACAGGTGGGGAATTCACCCCTCCACTTT.

As regards this clone: An end of the junction does not agree with germline; a read error may underlie this. Other DNA sequences in the sample encode the same CDR3. CDR3 nucleotides: TGTGCTTGGAGTGATGGACAGGGCTGGAATCAGCCCCAGCATTTT. The encoded protein is CAWSDGQGWNQPQHF. The chain carries TRBV30 and TRBJ1-5; 8 positions match TRBD1. Germline V gene data show CDR1 as GTSNPN and CDR2 as SVGIG (reference sequence). The CDR3 sequence is 15 residues long.

The rearrangement joins TRBV5-1 to TRBJ2-3, with D perhaps given as TRBD1 or TRBD2 (5 bases each). CDR3 length: 16 residues. Trimming pared 5 bases from V and 0 bases from J, leaving 16 bases between. In germline, CDR1 is SGHRS, CDR2 YFSETQ. The CDR3 region has the DNA TGCGCCAGCAGTAAACCACCGGGACGGAGCACAGATACGCAGTATTTT. Its translation is CASSKPPGRSTDTQYF. The full variable domain, in which reference TRBV5-1 and TRBJ2-3 provide the parts outside the CDR3, is KAGVTQTPRYLIKTRGQQVTLSCSPISGHRSVSWYQQTPGQGLQFLFEYFSETQRNKGNFPGRFSGRQFSNSRSEMNVSTLELGDSALYLCASSKPPGRSTDTQYFGPGTRLTVL.

DNA of the CDR3: TGTGCCAGCAGCAACTCAGCTAGCATCGGAGAGACCCAGTACTTC. This translates into CASSNSASIGETQYF. This chain joins TRBV7-3 and TRBJ2-5, with D perhaps matching TRBD2 (5 bases). This CDR3 comprises 15 residues. V was pared by 5 bases and J by 4 bases, with 17 bases between. Germline V gives CDR1 SGHTA, CDR2 FQGTGA. Looking up the rest from reference TRBV7-3 and TRBJ2-5 gives the full variable domain: GAGVSQTPSNKVTEKGKYVELRCDPISGHTALYWYRQSLGQGPEFLIYFQGTGAADDSGLPNDRFFAVRPEGSVSTLKIQRTERGDSAVYLCASSNSASIGETQYFGPGTRLLVL.

This clone was observed a handful of times. V gene TRBV28 combines with J gene TRBJ1-2; no firm D call. The V gene lost 2 bases and the J gene lost 4 bases, with 14 bases spanning the gap. This CDR3 has 15 residues. CDR1 is MDHEN, CDR2 SYDVKM, per germline. The CDR3 DNA follows: TGTGCCAGCAGTTTAGAAAGGGTGCACGGCTATGGCTACACCTTC. It is translated as CASSLERVHGYGYTF.

CDR3 protein: CSARRDDGYTF. The CDR3, as DNA: TGCAGTGCTAGAAGAGATGATGGCTACACCTTC. The J gene is TRBJ1-2, the V gene TRBV20-1; D unresolved. Deletions cut 2 bases from V and 6 bases from J, with 7 bases between. From germline, CDR1 is DFQATT and CDR2 SNEGSKA (reference sequence). The CDR3 totals 11 residues.

This sequence joins TRBV5-4 and TRBJ2-1, with D possibly being TRBD2 (6 bases). The CDR3 runs 16 residues. V was trimmed by 0 bases and J by 3 bases, leaving 13 bases between them. Germline V gene data show CDR1 as SGHNT and CDR2 as YYREEE (reference sequence). The CDR3 DNA follows: TGTGCCAGCAGCTTGGGACTAGTACCAGTCTACAATGAGCAGTTCTTC. Translation: CASSLGLVPVYNEQFF.

This clone was seen only once. The rearrangement uses TRBV18 and TRBJ2-7; D perhaps matches TRBD2 (6 bases). V lost 0 bases and J lost 3, with 9 bases in between. CDR1 and CDR2 (germline): KGHSH, LQKENI. There are 14 residues in the CDR3. The CDR3 loop reads CASSPPGLDYEQYF. The DNA of the CDR3 is TGTGCCAGCTCACCACCGGGACTCGACTACGAGCAGTACTTC. The full variable domain, with the rest looked up from reference TRBV18 and TRBJ2-7, is NAGVMQNPRHLVRRRGQEARLRCSPMKGHSHVYWYRQLPEEGLKFMVYLQKENIIDESGMPKERFSAEFPKEGPSILRIQQVVRGDSAAYFCASSPPGLDYEQYFGPGTRLTVT.

The V gene is TRBV5-4, the J gene TRBJ1-4, with unresolved D. The germline gives CDR1 SGHNT, CDR2 YYREEE (reference sequence). This CDR3 contains 15 residues. V lost 3 bases and J 0 bases, leaving 9 bases between the germline ends. The CDR3 nucleotides are TGTGCCAGCAGCTCCGAAAGGGCAACTAATGAAAAACTGTTTTTT. This codes for CASSSERATNEKLFF.

The chain couples TRBV7-3 to TRBJ2-1; TRBD2 aligns across 9 bases. Looked up from germline, CDR1 is SGHTA and CDR2 is FQGTGA. The CDR3 consists of 13 residues. With 3 bases clipped from V and 7 bases from J, the junction kept 1 base outside the gene matches. The CDR3 DNA sequence: TGTGCCAGCAGCTTTAGCGGGAGAAATGAGCAGTTCTTC. Translated: CASSFSGRNEQFF.

The V and J genes are TRBV9 and TRBJ1-2; D remains ambiguous. Germline V lookup: CDR1 SGDLS, CDR2 YYNGEE. Trimming cost V 4 bases and J 0 bases, with 7 bases left between them. This CDR3 is 13 amino acids long. CDR3: CASSRTSNYGYTF. The CDR3 nucleotides are TGTGCCAGCAGCCGGACTTCTAACTATGGCTACACCTTC.

The chain recombines TRBV2 with TRBJ2-7; TRBD2 agrees at 8 bases. The germline CDR1 and CDR2 sequences are SNHLY and FYNNEI. Trimming cost V 7 bases and J 1 base; bases outside gene matches: 0. The CDR3 has 12 residues. The CDR3 coding sequence is TGTGCCAGCACGGGGGGGTCCTACGAGCAGTACTTC. Translation: CASTGGSYEQYF.

The rearrangement uses TRBV7-3 and TRBJ2-3; TRBD2 matches 7 bases. In germline, CDR1 is SGHTA, CDR2 FQGTGA. V gave up 5 bases and J gave up 3 bases; unmatched junction bases: 5. The CDR3 contains 14 residues. This CDR3 is CASSRTSSTDTQYF. CDR3 sequence (DNA): TGTGCCAGCAGCCGGACTAGTTCTACAGATACGCAGTATTTT.

The chain links TRBV11-1 to TRBJ1-3; D gene unclear. V dropped 6 bases and J dropped 0 bases, with 6 bases sitting between them. The V gene's germline CDR1 is SGHAT and CDR2 FQDESV (reference sequence). The CDR3 length is 13 residues. CDR3 sequence: CASSGNSGNTIYF. Here the CDR3 DNA reads TGTGCCAGCAGTGGTAACTCTGGAAACACCATATATTTT.

The chain employs TRBV7-3 and TRBJ2-6; D is ambiguous. The germline V gene encodes CDR1 SGHTA and CDR2 FQGTGA. This CDR3 contains 15 residues. V lost 5 bases to trimming and J lost 1 base, with 9 bases between them. As DNA, the CDR3 is TGTGCCAGCAGCCAAACTTCATCTGGGGCCAACGTCCTGACTTTC. This sequence encodes CASSQTSSGANVLTF.

CDR3 sequence (DNA): TGTGCCAGCAATATACAGGGGGGTCAGCCCCAGCATTTT. Its protein is CASNIQGGQPQHF. The gene calls are TRBV2 and TRBJ1-5; 8 nucleotides agree with TRBD1. The ends lost 7 bases at V and 6 bases at J; junction bases unmatched: 5. This CDR3 is 13 amino acids long. Looked up from germline, CDR1 is SNHLY and CDR2 is FYNNEI.

This clone turned up a few times. The chain combines TRBV18 with TRBJ2-5, with 8 bases identical to TRBD1. The CDR3 sequence is 14 residues long. Germline CDR1 and CDR2: KGHSH and LQKENI. With V trimmed by 6 bases and J by 7 bases, 10 bases remained unmatched. The CDR3 DNA is TGTGCCAGCTCCCTTACGACAGGGGATGGGACCCAGTACTTC. Encoded protein: CASSLTTGDGTQYF.

In its sample, this clone was seen a few times. This chain joins TRBV7-9 and TRBJ1-2, with a weak D call TRBD1 (5 bases). The V and J ends lost 1 base and 0 bases respectively, with 12 bases between them. The germline gives CDR1 SEHNR, CDR2 FQNEAQ (reference sequence). The CDR3 is made up of 16 amino acids. This chain's CDR3 is CASSLGQGGSNYGYTF. The DNA of the CDR3 is TGTGCCAGCAGCTTAGGGCAGGGAGGGTCTAACTATGGCTACACCTTC.

The rearrangement links TRBV29-1 to TRBJ1-4; 9 bases are shared with TRBD1. This CDR3 contains 14 residues. Losses at the gene ends were 5 bases for V and 8 bases for J; bases not matched to a gene: 9. Germline CDR1 reads SQVTM; CDR2 reads ANQGSEA. The CDR3 DNA sequence: TGCAGCGTTAGGACAGGGGCAGGGAGCGAAAAACTGTTTTTT. Translating it yields CSVRTGAGSEKLFF.

This clone was recorded at least ten times. CDR3 sequence: CASSSTGELFF. For the CDR3, the DNA is TGTGCCAGCAGCTCTACCGGGGAGCTGTTTTTT. The rearrangement links TRBV5-5 to TRBJ2-2; D ambiguous. Trimming removed 3 bases at V and 5 bases at J, with 2 bases between. The CDR3 is 11 amino acids. Germline CDR1 and CDR2: SGHKS and YYEKEE (reference sequence).